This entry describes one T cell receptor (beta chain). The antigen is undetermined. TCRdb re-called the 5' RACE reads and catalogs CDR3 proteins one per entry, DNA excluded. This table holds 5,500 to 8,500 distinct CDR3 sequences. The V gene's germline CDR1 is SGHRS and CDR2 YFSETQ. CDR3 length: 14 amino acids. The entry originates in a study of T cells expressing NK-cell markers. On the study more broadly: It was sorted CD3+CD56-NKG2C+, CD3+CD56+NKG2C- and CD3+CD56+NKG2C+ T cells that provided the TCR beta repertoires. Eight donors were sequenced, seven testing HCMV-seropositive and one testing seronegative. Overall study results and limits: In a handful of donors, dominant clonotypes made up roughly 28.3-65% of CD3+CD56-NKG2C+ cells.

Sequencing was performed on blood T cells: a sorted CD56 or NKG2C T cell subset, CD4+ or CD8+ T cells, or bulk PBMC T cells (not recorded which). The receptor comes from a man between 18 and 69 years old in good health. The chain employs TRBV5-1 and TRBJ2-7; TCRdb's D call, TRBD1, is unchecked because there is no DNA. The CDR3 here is CASRRDISSYEQYF.